This T cell receptor (beta chain) was recorded in a study of CXCR3-negative and CXCR3-positive naive CD8 T cells. Germline V gene sequence: CDR1 SQVTM, CDR2 ANQGSEA. The CDR3 extends over 11 amino acids. A remark on this clonotype: What it binds is not known.

Notes on the study in general: Post-cryopreservation CXCR3 expression was partly diminished, and the bulk of assays employed fresh PBMCs. Higher TRB CDR3 hydrophobicity marked CXCR3-positive naive cells relative to CXCR3-negative naive cells. Diversity in memory CD8+ cells fell much lower than the comparably high levels seen in both naive subsets.

With UMI labels, 5' RACE was used to prepare the TRB cDNA libraries. TCRdb re-called the 5' RACE reads and shows each CDR3 protein once, DNA omitted. Its table lists about 110,000 distinct CDR3 sequences. This clonotype originated in a human donor in good health. Some clones in this sample may be carry-over from other donors' samples. The specimen sequenced was naive CXCR3+ CD8+ T cells from blood. Subset here: CD45RO-CCR7+CD27+CD95- naive CD8+ T cells expressing CXCR3 (TNR3+). The chain combines TRBV29-1 with TRBJ2-1; TCRdb gives TRBD1 as the D gene, but with no DNA this cannot be confirmed. The CDR3 here is CSGGASNEQFF.